A selection of T cell receptor beta chains follows, all from one sample in a study of OX40 agonist ivuxolimab in advanced cancers. Assay: immunoSEQ multiplex PCR; the TCRdb copy retains only in-frame clones and omits some. The sample holds around 50,000 clones, nearly 90% seen once. The sample here was CD4+ or CD8+ T cells sorted from blood, taken in a trial of the OX40 agonist ivuxolimab. The receptor set was obtained from an adult with an advanced solid tumor such as melanoma, head and neck, liver or kidney cancer. Both conserved end residues are part of each CDR3. The order of the fields is V gene, J gene, D gene, clone size, CDR3 DNA, CDR3 protein. D genes are given only for firm matches. Clone sizes are given selectively: once, few, many, or a class where the clone is expanded.

>TRBV18|TRBJ1-4|NA|NA
TGTGCCAGCTCCCCGGGGTTTATCGTCGGGTCTGATGAAAAACTGTTTTTT
CASSPGFIVGSDEKLFF
>TRBV5-1|TRBJ2-7|TRBD2|NA
TGCGCCAGCAGCCGACTAGCGGGAGCCTACGAGCAGTACTTC
CASSRLAGAYEQYF
>TRBV11-1|TRBJ2-7|NA|few
TGTGCCAGCAGTTCCCTAGCGTACCGCGGCGAGCAGTACTTC
CASSSLAYRGEQYF
>TRBV7-2|TRBJ1-2|NA|NA
TGTGCCAGCAGCAGAGACAGCTATGGCTACACCTTC
CASSRDSYGYTF
>TRBV11-3|TRBJ2-2|NA|NA
TGTGCCAGCAGCCCCGACACCGGGGAGCTGTTTTTT
CASSPDTGELFF
>TRBV27|TRBJ2-2|NA|NA
TGTGCCAGCAGTTTATCAGCGGGCCGGATCACCGGGGAGCTGTTTTTT
CASSLSAGRITGELFF
>TRBV11-1|TRBJ2-1|NA|NA
TGTGCCAGCAGCCCCCAGGTGCGGAGGACCTACAATGAGCAGTTCTTC
CASSPQVRRTYNEQFF
>TRBV13|TRBJ2-7|TRBD1|NA
TGTGCCAGCAGCTCCAGGACAGGGGGCTATGACGAGCAGTACTTC
CASSSRTGGYDEQYF
>TRBV6-6|TRBJ2-3|NA|NA
TGTGCCAGCATTGGGGCAGGGACGCAGTATTTT
CASIGAGTQYF
>TRBV4-1|TRBJ2-5|NA|few
TGCGCCAGCAGCCAAGCTCCCTTATTGAGGGAGAGGGAGACCCAGTACTTC
CASSQAPLLRERETQYF
>TRBV5-4|TRBJ2-3|NA|NA
TGTGCCAGCAGCTTTATAAGCACAGATACGCAGTATTTT
CASSFISTDTQYF
>TRBV5-4|TRBJ1-6|NA|NA
TGTGCCAGCAGCTTTCAGCGTAGCCGGACTAATTCACCCCTCCACTTT
CASSFQRSRTNSPLHF
>TRBV5-4|TRBJ2-6|NA|NA
TGTGCCAGCAGCCGGGGGCGGATCGGCTCTGGGGCCAACGTCCTGACTTTC
CASSRGRIGSGANVLTF
>TRBV7-6|TRBJ2-1|TRBD2|NA
TGTGCCAGCAGCCGACTAGGGAGGGACGATGAGCAGTTCTTC
CASSRLGRDDEQFF
>TRBV27|TRBJ2-3|TRBD1|NA
TGTGGGACTGGACAGGGAAGTGGTTCAGATACGCAGTATTTT
CGTGQGSGSDTQYF
>TRBV21-1|TRBJ2-6|NA|NA
TGTGCCAGCAGCCCGGACAGGGTAACCGGGGCCAACGTCCTGACTTTC
CASSPDRVTGANVLTF
>TRBV9|TRBJ2-7|TRBD2|NA
TGTGCCAGCAGCGTAGCGGCTAGCGGGAGTATCTACGAGCAGTACTTC
CASSVAASGSIYEQYF
>TRBV28|TRBJ1-1|NA|NA
TGTGCCAGCAGTTTAATAGGTGCAGGGCCGAACACTGAAGCTTTCTTT
CASSLIGAGPNTEAFF
>TRBV28|TRBJ2-7|TRBD1|NA
TGTGCCAGCAGCTCCGAGGACAGGGTGTTCGACGAGCAGTACTTC
CASSSEDRVFDEQYF
>TRBV19|TRBJ2-3|NA|NA
TGTGCCAGTAGTATAGGCGGGGATACAGATACGCAGTATTTT
CASSIGGDTDTQYF
>TRBV5-1|TRBJ2-2|NA|NA
TGCGCCAGCAGTCCTGGGCCCAGGGTGGGGAACACCGGGGAGCTGTTTTTT
CASSPGPRVGNTGELFF
>TRBV27|TRBJ1-3|NA|NA
TGTGCCAGCAGTTTATCGGGGGCTGGAAACACCATATATTTT
CASSLSGAGNTIYF
>TRBV6-1|TRBJ2-3|TRBD2|NA
TGTGCCAGCAGTGGGGCTAGCCGGGGGGCAGATACGCAGTATTTT
CASSGASRGADTQYF
>TRBV20-1|TRBJ2-5|NA|NA
TGCAGTGCTAGGTTGTTGGAGACCCAGTACTTC
CSARLLETQYF
>TRBV19|TRBJ2-1|TRBD2|few
TGTGCCAGTAGTAAAGGGGCGGGAGCCACTTACAATGAGCAGTTCTTC
CASSKGAGATYNEQFF
>TRBV2|TRBJ2-7|TRBD2|NA
TGTGCCAGCAGTGATCCGGCTAGCGGGAGAACCTACGAGCAGTACTTC
CASSDPASGRTYEQYF
>TRBV5-1|TRBJ1-5|TRBD1|NA
TGCGCCAGCAGCTTGACAGGGGGAAGACAGCCCCAGCATTTT
CASSLTGGRQPQHF
>TRBV27|TRBJ1-2|NA|NA
TGTGCCAGCAAGGAAGGTCGGGGGCCGTACGGCTACACCTTC
CASKEGRGPYGYTF
>TRBV7-9|TRBJ2-5|NA|NA
TGTGCCAGCAGCTTAGCCGCAGGGGTAGAGACCCAGTACTTC
CASSLAAGVETQYF
>TRBV21-1|TRBJ1-5|NA|NA
TGTGCCAGCAGCAAGCCCACCCTGACAGGGCTGCGCAATCAGCCCCAGCATTTT
CASSKPTLTGLRNQPQHF
>TRBV5-1|TRBJ2-2|NA|NA
TGCGCCAGCAGCGGTACAGGGTACCCCGGGGAGCTGTTTTTT
CASSGTGYPGELFF
>TRBV5-1|TRBJ2-4|NA|NA
TGCGCCAGCAGCGCCGGGGGAGGTAACATTCAGTACTTC
CASSAGGGNIQYF
>TRBV7-9|TRBJ1-1|TRBD1|NA
TGTGCCAGCAGCCTTCTCCCGTGGACAGGGGAGAACACTGAAGCTTTCTTT
CASSLLPWTGENTEAFF
>TRBV4-1|TRBJ1-5|NA|once
TGCGCCAGCAGCCGTACCGGGACTTCCCCCAATCAGCCCCAGCATTTT
CASSRTGTSPNQPQHF
>TRBV2|TRBJ1-4|NA|NA
TGTGCCAGCAGACTGGACAGAGGGAGTGAAAAACTGTTTTTT
CASRLDRGSEKLFF
>TRBV2|TRBJ1-3|TRBD1|NA
TGTGCCAGCAGCCCGCGTGGGACAGTCTCTGGAAACACCATATATTTT
CASSPRGTVSGNTIYF
>TRBV27|TRBJ2-4|TRBD1|NA
TGTGCCAGCAGTTCACCCGGGACAGGGGGCAACATTCAGTACTTC
CASSSPGTGGNIQYF
>TRBV6-4|TRBJ2-2|NA|NA
TGTGCCAGCCGGTTACAGGATAGCACCGGGGAGCTGTTTTTT
CASRLQDSTGELFF
>TRBV18|TRBJ1-3|TRBD1|NA
TGTGCCAGCTCACCATCTACCGGGACAGGGGGAAACACCATATATTTT
CASSPSTGTGGNTIYF
>TRBV25-1|TRBJ2-7|TRBD2|NA
TGTGCCAGCAGTGAATTCGGCGGGAGCGGCGAGCAGTACTTC
CASSEFGGSGEQYF
>TRBV6-1|TRBJ2-3|NA|NA
TGTGCCAGCAGTGGCCTAGATACGCAGTATTTT
CASSGLDTQYF
>TRBV2|TRBJ1-2|NA|NA
TGTGCCAGCAGTGACGGGGGGAAGGGATATGGCTACACCTTC
CASSDGGKGYGYTF
>TRBV19|TRBJ2-7|TRBD1|NA
TGTGCCAGCCGACAGGGTTCCCTCTCCTACGAGCAGTACTTC
CASRQGSLSYEQYF
>TRBV2|TRBJ2-5|NA|NA
TGTGCCAGCAGTGGAGTCTCCCTCGGGACCCAGTACTTC
CASSGVSLGTQYF
>TRBV19|TRBJ2-5|NA|NA
TGTGCCAGTAGTATATCCCAAGAGACCCAGTACTTC
CASSISQETQYF
>TRBV10-2|TRBJ2-5|TRBD2|NA
TGCGCCAGCAGTGAGTCCCTAGCGGGAGTAAGAAGGGAGACCCAGTACTTC
CASSESLAGVRRETQYF
>TRBV5-4|TRBJ2-5|NA|NA
TGTGCCAGCAGCTTGGTTGGGGGGATAGAGACCCAGTACTTC
CASSLVGGIETQYF
>TRBV15|TRBJ1-3|TRBD1|NA
TGTGCCACCAGCAGGGACAGGGTTACAGGAAACACCATATATTTT
CATSRDRVTGNTIYF
>TRBV19|TRBJ2-5|NA|NA
TGTGCCAGTAGTGATCGACGAGAGACCCAGTACTTC
CASSDRRETQYF